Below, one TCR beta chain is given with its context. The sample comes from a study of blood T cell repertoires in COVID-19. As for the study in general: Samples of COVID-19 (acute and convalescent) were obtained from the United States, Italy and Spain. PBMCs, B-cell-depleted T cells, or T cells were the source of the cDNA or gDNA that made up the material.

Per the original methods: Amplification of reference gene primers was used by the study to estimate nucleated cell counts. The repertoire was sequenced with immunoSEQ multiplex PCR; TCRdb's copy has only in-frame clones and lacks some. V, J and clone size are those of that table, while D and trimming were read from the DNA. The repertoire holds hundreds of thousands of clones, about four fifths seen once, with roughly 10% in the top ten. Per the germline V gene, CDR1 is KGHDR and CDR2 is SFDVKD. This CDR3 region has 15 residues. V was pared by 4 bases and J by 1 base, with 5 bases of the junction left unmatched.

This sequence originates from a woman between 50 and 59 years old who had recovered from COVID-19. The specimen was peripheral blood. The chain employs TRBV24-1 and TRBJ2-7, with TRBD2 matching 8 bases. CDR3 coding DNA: TGTGCCACCAGTGACGGTAGCGGGGTTTCCTACGAGCAGTACTTC. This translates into CATSDGSGVSYEQYF.